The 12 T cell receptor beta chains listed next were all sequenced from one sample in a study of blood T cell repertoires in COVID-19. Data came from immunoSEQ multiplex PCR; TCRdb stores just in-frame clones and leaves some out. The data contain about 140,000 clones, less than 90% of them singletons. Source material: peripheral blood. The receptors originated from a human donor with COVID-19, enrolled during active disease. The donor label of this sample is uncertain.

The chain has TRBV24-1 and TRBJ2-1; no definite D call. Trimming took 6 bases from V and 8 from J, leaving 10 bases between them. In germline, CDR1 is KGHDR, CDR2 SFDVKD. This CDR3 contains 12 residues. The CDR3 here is CATSRTDHEQFF. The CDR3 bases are TGTGCCACCAGTCGTACAGATCATGAGCAGTTCTTC.

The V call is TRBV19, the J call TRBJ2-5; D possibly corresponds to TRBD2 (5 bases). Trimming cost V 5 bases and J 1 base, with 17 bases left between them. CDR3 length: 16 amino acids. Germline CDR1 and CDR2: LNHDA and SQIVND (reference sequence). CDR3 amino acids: CASSGRGRSIQETQYF. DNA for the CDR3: TGTGCCAGTAGTGGTCGGGGAAGAAGTATCCAAGAGACCCAGTACTTC.

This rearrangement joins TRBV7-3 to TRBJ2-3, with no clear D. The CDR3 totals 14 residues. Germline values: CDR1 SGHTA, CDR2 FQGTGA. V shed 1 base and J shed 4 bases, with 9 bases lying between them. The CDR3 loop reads CASSLMAPPDTQYF. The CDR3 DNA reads TGTGCCAGCAGCTTAATGGCACCCCCAGATACGCAGTATTTT.

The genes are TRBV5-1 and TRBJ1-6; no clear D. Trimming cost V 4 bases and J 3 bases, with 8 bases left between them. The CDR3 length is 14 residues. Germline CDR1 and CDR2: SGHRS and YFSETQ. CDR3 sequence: CASSLEGYNSPLHF. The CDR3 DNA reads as TGCGCCAGCAGCCTTGAGGGCTATAATTCACCCCTCCACTTT.

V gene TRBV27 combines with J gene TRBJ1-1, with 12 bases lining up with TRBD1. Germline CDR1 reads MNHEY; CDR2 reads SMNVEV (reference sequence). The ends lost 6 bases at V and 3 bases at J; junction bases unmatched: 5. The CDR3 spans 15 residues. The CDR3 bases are TGTGCCAGCAGCCGGGACAGGGGGCTGTACACTGAAGCTTTCTTT. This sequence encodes CASSRDRGLYTEAFF.

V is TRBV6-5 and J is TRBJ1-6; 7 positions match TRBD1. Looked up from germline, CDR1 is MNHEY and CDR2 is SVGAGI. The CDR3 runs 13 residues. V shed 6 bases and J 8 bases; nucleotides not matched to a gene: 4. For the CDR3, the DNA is TGTGCCAGCAGCATCAGGGGGGATTCACCCCTCCACTTT. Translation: CASSIRGDSPLHF.

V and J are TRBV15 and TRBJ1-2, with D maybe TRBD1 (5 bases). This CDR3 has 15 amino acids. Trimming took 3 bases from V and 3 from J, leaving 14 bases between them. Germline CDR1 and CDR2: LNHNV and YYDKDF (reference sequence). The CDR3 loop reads CATSRQNDRYYGYTF. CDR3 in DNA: TGTGCCACCAGCAGGCAAAACGACAGATACTATGGCTACACCTTC. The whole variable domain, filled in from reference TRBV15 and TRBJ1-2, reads DAMVIQNPRYQVTQFGKPVTLSCSQTLNHNVMYWYQQKSSQAPKLLFHYYDKDFNNEADTPDNFQSRRPNTSFCFLDIRSPGLGDTAMYLCATSRQNDRYYGYTFGSGTRLTVV.

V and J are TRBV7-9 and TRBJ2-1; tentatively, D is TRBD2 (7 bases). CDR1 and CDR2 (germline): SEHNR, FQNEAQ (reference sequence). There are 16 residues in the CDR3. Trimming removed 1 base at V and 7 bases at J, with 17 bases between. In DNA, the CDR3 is TGTGCCAGCAGCTTAGGGCTAGCGGAGGGGGGGAATGAGCAGTTCTTC. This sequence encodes CASSLGLAEGGNEQFF.

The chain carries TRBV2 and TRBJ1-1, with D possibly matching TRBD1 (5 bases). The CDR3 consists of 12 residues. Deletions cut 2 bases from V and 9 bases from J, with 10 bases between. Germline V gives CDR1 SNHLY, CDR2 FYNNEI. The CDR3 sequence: CASSEPGIKAFF. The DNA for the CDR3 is TGTGCCAGCAGTGAACCAGGGATCAAAGCTTTCTTT.

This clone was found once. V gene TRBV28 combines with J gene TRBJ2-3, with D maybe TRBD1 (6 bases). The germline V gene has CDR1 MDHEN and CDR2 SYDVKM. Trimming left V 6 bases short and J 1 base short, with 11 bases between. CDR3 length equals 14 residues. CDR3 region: CASSQPGGTDTQYF. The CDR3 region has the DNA TGTGCCAGCAGCCAACCAGGGGGCACAGATACGCAGTATTTT.

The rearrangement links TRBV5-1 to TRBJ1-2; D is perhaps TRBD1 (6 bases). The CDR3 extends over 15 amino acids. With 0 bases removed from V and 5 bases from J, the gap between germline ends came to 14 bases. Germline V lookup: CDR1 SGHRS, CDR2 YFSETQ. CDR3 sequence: CASSLETGARYGYTF. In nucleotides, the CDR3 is TGCGCCAGCAGCTTGGAGACAGGAGCTAGGTATGGCTACACCTTC.

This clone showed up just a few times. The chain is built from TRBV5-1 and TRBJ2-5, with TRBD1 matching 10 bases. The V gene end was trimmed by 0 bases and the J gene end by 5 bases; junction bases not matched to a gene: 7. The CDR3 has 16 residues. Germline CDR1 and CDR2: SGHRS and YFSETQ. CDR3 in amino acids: CASSLGQGALGETQYF. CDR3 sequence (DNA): TGCGCCAGCAGCTTGGGACAGGGGGCGCTTGGGGAGACCCAGTACTTC.